Below are 6 T cell receptor beta chains sequenced from a single sample in a study of T cells in Graves' hyperthyroidism and ophthalmopathy. Amplified regions were TCR beta CDR3 sequences from RNA transcripts. HTBI primers were used for first-round RT-PCR of the TCR CDR3. TCRdb itself ran the multiplex PCR reads through MiXCR, one entry per CDR3 protein. In the table there are some 400,000 distinct CDR3 sequences, about 15% of which are singletons. The sequenced material came from blood. Receptor source: a woman aged 55-70 years with Graves' hyperthyroidism.

This clonotype was observed a handful of times. The chain uses TRBV7-9 and TRBJ2-5; 7 bases line up with TRBD1. Per the germline V gene, CDR1 is SEHNR and CDR2 is FQNEAQ (reference sequence). This CDR3 is built from 13 residues. The V and J ends lost 5 bases and 5 bases, in that order; junction bases with no gene match: 5. The DNA for the CDR3 is TGTGCCAGCAGCGCGACAGGGTTGGAGACCCAGTACTTC. Translating it yields CASSATGLETQYF.

This clonotype was seen at least ten times. The V and J genes are TRBV7-3 and TRBJ2-6; D remains ambiguous. With 4 bases removed from V and 1 base from J, the gap between germline ends came to 8 bases. The CDR3 runs 15 residues. The germline V gene encodes CDR1 SGHTA and CDR2 FQGTGA. In DNA form, the CDR3 reads TGTGCCAGCAGCTCCGCCACATCTGGGGCCAACGTCCTGACTTTC. This gives the protein CASSSATSGANVLTF.

The rearrangement uses TRBV5-1 and TRBJ2-1, with D perhaps being TRBD1 or TRBD2 (5 bases each). Germline V gene lookup returns CDR1 SGHRS and CDR2 YFSETQ. V lost 6 bases to trimming and J lost 0 bases, with 13 bases between them. The CDR3 runs 15 residues. In nucleotides, the CDR3 is TGCGCCAGCACCTCATCAGGGAGCTCCTACAATGAGCAGTTCTTC. It codes for CASTSSGSSYNEQFF.

The chain combines TRBV6-1 with TRBJ2-2, with TRBD1 as a possible D gene (7 bases). The CDR3 covers 18 residues. Deletions cut 7 bases from V and 5 bases from J, with 26 bases between. The germline gives CDR1 MNHNS, CDR2 SASEGT. The CDR3 bases are TGTGCCAGCACCAGCAACCAGGGTCAGGGGGGTTCAACCGGGGAGCTGTTTTTT. Amino acids: CASTSNQGQGGSTGELFF.

This clonotype was seen only a few times. Here the CDR3 DNA reads TGCAGTGCTAATCCCCTTACAGGGGGCGAGGGGGAGACCCAGTACTTC. Protein product: CSANPLTGGEGETQYF. The V call is TRBV20-1, the J call TRBJ2-5, with 9 positions matching TRBD1. This CDR3 has 16 amino acids. Germline V gene data show CDR1 as DFQATT and CDR2 as SNEGSKA (reference sequence). V shed 4 bases, J shed 5 bases, and the junction held 14 bases outside the gene matches.

This clonotype was detected ten times or more. The chain employs TRBV30 and TRBJ2-7; 8 nucleotides line up with TRBD1. The V gene's germline CDR1 is GTSNPN and CDR2 SVGIG (reference sequence). The CDR3 totals 14 residues. V dropped 3 bases and J dropped 6; count of bases not matched to a gene: 10. CDR3 sequence reads: CAWSRQGSRVEQYF. The CDR3 DNA sequence: TGTGCCTGGAGCAGACAGGGGTCGCGAGTCGAGCAGTACTTC.